This is a list of T cell receptor beta chains from one sample in a study of graft-versus-host responses after intestinal transplantation. Method: immunoSEQ multiplex PCR; TCRdb's copy keeps in-frame clones and lacks some. This sample has about 88,000 clones; approximately 90% occur once, and the top ten carry 0.3% to 0.35%. These receptors' antigens are unknown. The material sequenced was unstimulated CD4+ T cells sorted from spleen or lymph node cells, taken before transplant. These receptors all come from a human donor who was the organ donor for an intestinal transplant. Both conserved end residues are part of each CDR3. Fields, in order: J gene, clone size, D gene, V gene, CDR3 protein, CDR3 DNA. D genes are given only for firm matches. Clone size, where shown, is once, few, many, or a class for clones that have expanded.

J gene: TRBJ2-7; clone size: .; D gene: TRBD1; V gene: TRBV6-1; CDR3 protein: CASGAGTGAYEQYF; CDR3 DNA: TGTGCCAGCGGGGCCGGGACAGGGGCTTACGAGCAGTACTTC
J gene: TRBJ2-1; clone size: .; D gene: .; V gene: TRBV4-1; CDR3 protein: CASSQVYYNEQFF; CDR3 DNA: TGCGCCAGCAGCCAAGTATACTACAATGAGCAGTTCTTC
J gene: TRBJ2-7; clone size: .; D gene: .; V gene: TRBV23-1; CDR3 protein: CASSQSSSGTHISYEQYF; CDR3 DNA: TGCGCCAGCAGTCAATCATCATCCGGGACACACATCTCCTACGAGCAGTACTTC
J gene: TRBJ2-1; clone size: .; D gene: TRBD2; V gene: TRBV28; CDR3 protein: CASSTGLAGDSYNEQFF; CDR3 DNA: TGTGCCAGCAGCACGGGACTAGCGGGAGACTCCTACAATGAGCAGTTCTTC
J gene: TRBJ1-2; clone size: once; D gene: TRBD1; V gene: TRBV28; CDR3 protein: CASSPDRNYGYTF; CDR3 DNA: TGTGCCAGCAGTCCGGACAGGAACTATGGCTACACCTTC
J gene: TRBJ2-1; clone size: .; D gene: TRBD2; V gene: TRBV11-3; CDR3 protein: CASSPGLAGGPYNEQFF; CDR3 DNA: TGTGCCAGCAGCCCCGGACTAGCGGGTGGGCCCTACAATGAGCAGTTCTTC
J gene: TRBJ2-7; clone size: .; D gene: .; V gene: TRBV5-1; CDR3 protein: CASSQVPRAEASHEQYF; CDR3 DNA: TGCGCCAGCAGCCAAGTCCCCAGGGCAGAGGCTTCCCACGAGCAGTACTTC
J gene: TRBJ2-3; clone size: .; D gene: TRBD2; V gene: TRBV19; CDR3 protein: CASQRGGTDTQYF; CDR3 DNA: TGTGCCAGCCAGCGGGGGGGCACAGATACGCAGTATTTT
J gene: TRBJ1-1; clone size: .; D gene: .; V gene: TRBV19; CDR3 protein: CASSTSDRMNTEAFF; CDR3 DNA: TGTGCCAGTAGTACCTCCGACAGAATGAACACTGAAGCTTTCTTT
J gene: TRBJ1-1; clone size: .; D gene: .; V gene: TRBV10-1; CDR3 protein: CASTGGVVNTEAFF; CDR3 DNA: TGCGCCAGCACCGGGGGGGTTGTGAACACTGAAGCTTTCTTT
J gene: TRBJ2-7; clone size: .; D gene: .; V gene: TRBV7-2; CDR3 protein: CASSFLDSYEQYF; CDR3 DNA: TGTGCCAGCAGCTTCCTGGACAGCTACGAGCAGTACTTC
J gene: TRBJ1-3; clone size: .; D gene: .; V gene: TRBV25-1; CDR3 protein: CASSESAGFGNTIYF; CDR3 DNA: TGTGCCAGCAGTGAATCGGCAGGGTTTGGAAACACCATATATTTT
J gene: TRBJ1-2; clone size: .; D gene: TRBD1; V gene: TRBV6-1; CDR3 protein: CASSRRDRGFYGYTF; CDR3 DNA: TGTGCCAGCAGCCGGAGGGACAGGGGATTCTATGGCTACACCTTC
J gene: TRBJ2-3; clone size: .; D gene: TRBD2; V gene: TRBV30; CDR3 protein: CAWRVAGGPDTQYF; CDR3 DNA: TGTGCCTGGAGGGTAGCGGGGGGGCCAGATACGCAGTATTTT
J gene: TRBJ2-5; clone size: .; D gene: .; V gene: TRBV18; CDR3 protein: CASSPRIEETQYF; CDR3 DNA: TGTGCCAGCTCACCACGAATAGAAGAGACCCAGTACTTC
J gene: TRBJ2-5; clone size: .; D gene: .; V gene: TRBV7-9; CDR3 protein: CASSLWSDETQYF; CDR3 DNA: TGTGCCAGCAGCTTGTGGAGCGATGAGACCCAGTACTTC
J gene: TRBJ2-3; clone size: .; D gene: .; V gene: TRBV11-3; CDR3 protein: CASSPPEDTDTQYF; CDR3 DNA: TGTGCCAGCAGCCCACCGGAGGACACAGATACGCAGTATTTT
J gene: TRBJ2-3; clone size: .; D gene: TRBD1; V gene: TRBV13; CDR3 protein: CASSRDRGFADTQYF; CDR3 DNA: TGTGCCAGCAGCCGGGACAGGGGGTTTGCAGATACGCAGTATTTT
J gene: TRBJ2-7; clone size: .; D gene: .; V gene: TRBV6-1; CDR3 protein: CASNHSTLLYEQYF; CDR3 DNA: TGTGCCAGCAATCATAGCACCCTACTCTACGAGCAGTACTTC
J gene: TRBJ2-7; clone size: .; D gene: .; V gene: TRBV10-3; CDR3 protein: CAISESVRFSYEQYF; CDR3 DNA: TGTGCCATCAGTGAGTCGGTCAGATTTTCCTACGAGCAGTACTTC
J gene: TRBJ2-2; clone size: .; D gene: TRBD1; V gene: TRBV29-1; CDR3 protein: CSAGTGNTGELFF; CDR3 DNA: TGCAGCGCAGGGACAGGGAACACCGGGGAGCTGTTTTTT
J gene: TRBJ2-3; clone size: .; D gene: TRBD1; V gene: TRBV29-1; CDR3 protein: CSVESPGGTDTQYF; CDR3 DNA: TGCAGCGTTGAATCTCCAGGGGGTACAGATACGCAGTATTTT
J gene: TRBJ2-7; clone size: .; D gene: TRBD1; V gene: TRBV5-4; CDR3 protein: CASSLAGTGGAEGYEQYF; CDR3 DNA: TGTGCCAGCAGCTTAGCCGGGACAGGGGGCGCAGAAGGCTACGAGCAGTACTTC
J gene: TRBJ1-5; clone size: few; D gene: .; V gene: TRBV30; CDR3 protein: CAWSVQNQPQHF; CDR3 DNA: TGTGCCTGGAGTGTACAGAATCAGCCCCAGCATTTT